The rows below give T cell receptor beta chains drawn from one sample of a study of CD8 T cells in Susac syndrome. TCRdb reprocessed the immunoSEQ multiplex PCR reads via MiXCR and lists one record per CDR3 protein. This sample has 300,000 to 350,000 distinct CDR3 sequences, with about 91% found just once. The sample taken for sequencing was CD4+ T cells from PBMCs. These receptors originate from a human donor with multiple sclerosis. Both conserved end residues are part of each CDR3. Fields, in order: clone size, CDR3 length, V gene, J gene, D gene, CDR3 protein, CDR3 DNA. A D gene is named only where the DNA matches it firmly. Not all rows give a size; the values are once, few, many and, for expanded clones, a class.

abundance: once
len: 16
v_gene: TRBV7-6
j_gene: TRBJ2-1
d_gene: TRBD2
CDR3aa: CASSSPTSGGDNEQFF
CDR3nt: TGTGCCAGCAGCTCACCCACTAGCGGGGGGGACAATGAGCAGTTCTTC

abundance: NA
len: 16
v_gene: TRBV6-2/TRBV6-3
j_gene: TRBJ1-1
d_gene: TRBD1
CDR3aa: CASSYGGDRETPEAFF
CDR3nt: TGTGCCAGCAGTTACGGTGGGGACAGGGAGACCCCTGAAGCTTTCTTT

abundance: NA
len: 15
v_gene: TRBV12-3/TRBV12-4
j_gene: TRBJ2-1
d_gene: TRBD2
CDR3aa: CASSLLSGRANEQFF
CDR3nt: TGTGCCAGCAGTTTACTTAGCGGGAGGGCGAATGAGCAGTTCTTC

abundance: NA
len: 14
v_gene: TRBV29-1
j_gene: TRBJ2-3
d_gene: NA
CDR3aa: CSSSPGSGQNTQYF
CDR3nt: TGCAGCTCTTCCCCTGGGAGCGGACAAAATACGCAGTATTTT

abundance: NA
len: 13
v_gene: TRBV7-2
j_gene: TRBJ2-7
d_gene: NA
CDR3aa: CASSHRPFYEQYF
CDR3nt: TGTGCCAGCAGCCACCGACCCTTTTACGAGCAGTACTTC

abundance: NA
len: 14
v_gene: TRBV12-3/TRBV12-4
j_gene: TRBJ1-5
d_gene: NA
CDR3aa: CASSLQGVRQPQHF
CDR3nt: TGTGCCAGCAGTCTCCAGGGTGTTCGCCAGCCCCAGCATTTT

abundance: NA
len: 15
v_gene: TRBV21-1
j_gene: TRBJ1-6
d_gene: NA
CDR3aa: CASSSMGRADSPLHF
CDR3nt: TGTGCCAGCAGCAGCATGGGCAGAGCAGATTCACCCCTCCACTTT

abundance: NA
len: 12
v_gene: TRBV6-5
j_gene: TRBJ2-1
d_gene: NA
CDR3aa: CASSYRGQEQFF
CDR3nt: TGTGCCAGCAGTTATAGGGGCCAGGAGCAGTTCTTC

abundance: NA
len: 15
v_gene: TRBV6-1
j_gene: TRBJ2-2
d_gene: TRBD2
CDR3aa: CASSRGTTNTGELFF
CDR3nt: TGTGCCAGCAGTCGCGGGACTACGAACACCGGGGAGCTGTTTTTT

abundance: NA
len: 14
v_gene: TRBV18
j_gene: TRBJ2-7
d_gene: NA
CDR3aa: CASSPIELGREQYF
CDR3nt: TGTGCCAGCTCACCGATAGAGTTAGGGCGCGAGCAGTACTTC

abundance: NA
len: 12
v_gene: TRBV12-5
j_gene: TRBJ1-6
d_gene: NA
CDR3aa: CAPRRRNSPLHF
CDR3nt: TGTGCTCCCCGGCGGCGCAATTCACCCCTCCACTTT

abundance: NA
len: 15
v_gene: TRBV14
j_gene: TRBJ2-2
d_gene: NA
CDR3aa: CASSQEFRLRGELFF
CDR3nt: TGTGCCAGCAGCCAAGAGTTCCGCCTAAGGGGGGAGCTGTTTTTT

abundance: once
len: 17
v_gene: TRBV20-1
j_gene: TRBJ2-1
d_gene: TRBD2
CDR3aa: CSASDSSGLAGYNEQFF
CDR3nt: TGCAGTGCTTCCGATTCATCGGGACTAGCGGGCTACAATGAGCAGTTCTTC

abundance: once
len: 15
v_gene: TRBV16
j_gene: TRBJ1-4
d_gene: NA
CDR3aa: CASSQSWGLGEKLFF
CDR3nt: TGTGCCAGCAGCCAATCGTGGGGTCTAGGTGAAAAACTGTTTTTT

abundance: NA
len: 13
v_gene: TRBV24-1
j_gene: TRBJ2-7
d_gene: TRBD1
CDR3aa: CATGNPTGVEQYF
CDR3nt: TGTGCCACCGGAAATCCTACAGGGGTGGAGCAGTACTTC

abundance: NA
len: 16
v_gene: TRBV13
j_gene: TRBJ2-7
d_gene: TRBD2
CDR3aa: CASSLVTSGATYEQYF
CDR3nt: TGTGCCAGCAGCTTAGTGACTAGCGGAGCGACCTACGAGCAGTACTTC

abundance: NA
len: 16
v_gene: TRBV27
j_gene: TRBJ1-1
d_gene: TRBD1
CDR3aa: CASRGQGGGMNTEAFF
CDR3nt: TGTGCCAGCAGGGGACAGGGAGGGGGCATGAACACTGAAGCTTTCTTT

abundance: NA
len: 14
v_gene: TRBV5-1
j_gene: TRBJ2-2
d_gene: NA
CDR3aa: CASSFPGTTGELFF
CDR3nt: TGCGCCAGCAGCTTCCCAGGGACCACCGGGGAGCTGTTTTTT

abundance: NA
len: 15
v_gene: TRBV7-9
j_gene: TRBJ1-6
d_gene: TRBD1
CDR3aa: CASVPGDSHNSPLHF
CDR3nt: TGTGCCAGCGTACCGGGGGACAGTCATAATTCACCCCTCCACTTT

abundance: NA
len: 13
v_gene: TRBV20-1
j_gene: TRBJ2-5
d_gene: NA
CDR3aa: CSARARYQETQYF
CDR3nt: TGCAGTGCTAGGGCGAGGTACCAAGAGACCCAGTACTTC

abundance: few
len: 13
v_gene: TRBV7-8
j_gene: TRBJ1-2
d_gene: NA
CDR3aa: CASSLGDNYGYTF
CDR3nt: TGTGCCAGCAGCTTAGGAGATAACTATGGCTACACCTTC

abundance: NA
len: 15
v_gene: TRBV18
j_gene: TRBJ2-5
d_gene: NA
CDR3aa: CASSENTGNWETQYF
CDR3nt: TGTGCCAGCTCGGAAAATACAGGGAATTGGGAGACCCAGTACTTC

abundance: NA
len: 14
v_gene: TRBV20-1
j_gene: TRBJ2-7
d_gene: TRBD2
CDR3aa: CSAHSGRAGNEQYF
CDR3nt: TGCAGTGCTCACAGCGGGAGGGCCGGCAACGAGCAGTACTTC

abundance: NA
len: 14
v_gene: TRBV12-3/TRBV12-4
j_gene: TRBJ2-7
d_gene: TRBD2
CDR3aa: CASSPLGGSYEQYF
CDR3nt: TGTGCCAGCAGTCCCCTGGGAGGGTCCTACGAGCAGTACTTC

abundance: few
len: 13
v_gene: TRBV6-1
j_gene: TRBJ1-1
d_gene: NA
CDR3aa: CASYSPRVTEAFF
CDR3nt: TGTGCCAGCTATAGCCCTCGGGTCACTGAAGCTTTCTTT

abundance: NA
len: 16
v_gene: TRBV7-8
j_gene: TRBJ2-1
d_gene: NA
CDR3aa: CASRFRGPGPYNEQFF
CDR3nt: TGTGCCAGCAGATTTAGAGGGCCAGGCCCATACAATGAGCAGTTCTTC

abundance: NA
len: 14
v_gene: TRBV7-2
j_gene: TRBJ2-1
d_gene: TRBD2
CDR3aa: CASRVAGGYNEQFF
CDR3nt: TGTGCCAGCCGGGTAGCGGGAGGGTACAATGAGCAGTTCTTC

abundance: NA
len: 16
v_gene: TRBV15
j_gene: TRBJ1-5
d_gene: NA
CDR3aa: CATSGGPGQVNQPQHF
CDR3nt: TGTGCCACCAGCGGTGGACCCGGACAAGTCAATCAGCCCCAGCATTTT

abundance: NA
len: 15
v_gene: TRBV30
j_gene: TRBJ1-6
d_gene: NA
CDR3aa: CAWSVDSSYNSPLHF
CDR3nt: TGTGCCTGGAGTGTAGACAGCTCCTATAATTCACCCCTCCACTTT

abundance: NA
len: 9
v_gene: TRBV6-6
j_gene: TRBJ1-2
d_gene: NA
CDR3aa: CAAGGSPFF
CDR3nt: TGTGCCGCGGGGGGCTCCCCATTCTTC

abundance: NA
len: 13
v_gene: TRBV12-3/TRBV12-4
j_gene: TRBJ2-2
d_gene: NA
CDR3aa: CASSFYEPGELFF
CDR3nt: TGTGCCAGCAGTTTTTACGAGCCCGGGGAGCTGTTTTTT

abundance: NA
len: 15
v_gene: TRBV5-6
j_gene: TRBJ2-7
d_gene: TRBD2
CDR3aa: CASSFRTGGSYEQYF
CDR3nt: TGTGCCAGCAGCTTCCGGACTGGCGGGAGTTACGAGCAGTACTTC

abundance: once
len: 14
v_gene: TRBV12-3/TRBV12-4
j_gene: TRBJ1-5
d_gene: TRBD1
CDR3aa: CASSQGGDNQPQHF
CDR3nt: TGTGCCAGCAGCCAAGGGGGCGACAATCAGCCCCAGCATTTT

abundance: NA
len: 17
v_gene: TRBV15
j_gene: TRBJ1-5
d_gene: NA
CDR3aa: CATSRDGGQISNQPQHF
CDR3nt: TGTGCCACCAGCAGAGATGGTGGACAGATTAGCAATCAGCCCCAGCATTTT

abundance: NA
len: 13
v_gene: TRBV7-6
j_gene: TRBJ1-4
d_gene: NA
CDR3aa: CASSLSPTGKLFF
CDR3nt: TGTGCCAGCAGCTTAAGCCCGACGGGAAAACTGTTTTTT

abundance: NA
len: 14
v_gene: TRBV7-9
j_gene: TRBJ1-2
d_gene: NA
CDR3aa: CASSSHGGAGGYTF
CDR3nt: TGTGCCAGCAGCTCCCACGGGGGCGCAGGAGGCTACACCTTC

abundance: NA
len: 14
v_gene: TRBV5-1
j_gene: TRBJ2-3
d_gene: TRBD2
CDR3aa: CAGALADPTDTQYF
CDR3nt: TGCGCCGGGGCGCTAGCGGACCCCACAGATACGCAGTATTTT

abundance: NA
len: 14
v_gene: TRBV7-2
j_gene: TRBJ2-1
d_gene: NA
CDR3aa: CASSLPSKRSEQFF
CDR3nt: TGTGCCAGCAGCTTACCGTCCAAGCGTAGCGAGCAGTTCTTC

abundance: NA
len: 12
v_gene: TRBV3-1
j_gene: TRBJ1-2
d_gene: NA
CDR3aa: CASSPGSYGYTF
CDR3nt: TGTGCCAGCAGCCCCGGGTCTTATGGCTACACCTTC

abundance: few
len: 13
v_gene: TRBV10-3
j_gene: TRBJ1-4
d_gene: NA
CDR3aa: CAISDTGNEKLFF
CDR3nt: TGTGCCATCAGTGATACAGGGAATGAAAAACTGTTTTTT

abundance: NA
len: 13
v_gene: TRBV20-1
j_gene: TRBJ1-2
d_gene: NA
CDR3aa: CSARQGWNYGYTF
CDR3nt: TGCAGTGCCCGACAAGGGTGGAACTATGGCTACACCTTC

abundance: NA
len: 16
v_gene: TRBV20-1
j_gene: TRBJ1-1
d_gene: NA
CDR3aa: CSATGRGWGTNTEAFF
CDR3nt: TGCAGTGCGACCGGGCGGGGATGGGGGACGAACACTGAAGCTTTCTTT

abundance: NA
len: 16
v_gene: TRBV12-3/TRBV12-4
j_gene: TRBJ2-7
d_gene: TRBD2
CDR3aa: CASGWTGGLVNYEQYF
CDR3nt: TGTGCCAGCGGTTGGACGGGTGGACTAGTCAACTACGAGCAGTACTTC

abundance: once
len: 17
v_gene: TRBV29-1
j_gene: TRBJ2-7
d_gene: NA
CDR3aa: CSVDATVWISGYYEQYF
CDR3nt: TGCAGCGTTGATGCGACCGTGTGGATCTCGGGGTACTACGAGCAGTACTTC

abundance: NA
len: 13
v_gene: TRBV12-3/TRBV12-4
j_gene: TRBJ1-1
d_gene: NA
CDR3aa: CASSFLQDTEAFF
CDR3nt: TGTGCCAGCAGTTTTCTCCAGGACACTGAAGCTTTCTTT